Each of the 32 T cell receptor beta chains below was sequenced from the same sample in a study of blood T cell repertoires in COVID-19. Assay: immunoSEQ multiplex PCR; the TCRdb copy retains only in-frame clones and omits some. The profile shows around 140,000 clones, 84% of them singletons. Material for sequencing was peripheral blood. The receptor set was obtained from a man in his thirties or forties with COVID-19, enrolled during active disease.

J is TRBJ2-5 and V is TRBV11-2, with TRBD2 matching 11 bases. Germline V gene lookup returns CDR1 SGHAT and CDR2 FQNNGV. The CDR3 is 16 residues long. V shed 4 bases, J shed 1 base, and the junction held 5 bases outside the gene matches. As DNA, the CDR3 is TGTGCCAGCAGCTCCCGACTAGCGGGACGCCAAGAGACCCAGTACTTC. Its translation: CASSSRLAGRQETQYF.

The rearrangement uses TRBV5-8 and TRBJ1-5, with D perhaps matching TRBD1 (6 bases). V was trimmed by 5 bases and J by 0 bases, leaving 18 bases between them. The germline V gene encodes CDR1 SGHTS and CDR2 YDEGEE. The CDR3 extends over 17 amino acids. This CDR3 is CASSLSTTGLSNQPQHF. The CDR3 coding sequence is TGTGCCAGCAGTTTATCGACGACAGGTCTTAGCAATCAGCCCCAGCATTTT.

V gene TRBV2 combines with J gene TRBJ2-2, with TRBD1 matching over 9 bases. The CDR3 spans 15 residues. Trimming at V came to 6 bases and at J to 4 bases, leaving 6 bases not matched to a gene. Germline CDR1 and CDR2: SNHLY and FYNNEI. The CDR3 loop reads CASRDRGGGTGELFF. The CDR3, as DNA: TGTGCCAGCAGGGACAGGGGAGGTGGCACCGGGGAGCTGTTTTTT. Variable domain in full (rest from reference TRBV2 and TRBJ2-2): EPEVTQTPSHQVTQMGQEVILRCVPISNHLYFYWYRQILGQKVEFLVSFYNNEISEKSEIFDDQFSVERPDGSNFTLKIRSTKLEDSAMYFCASRDRGGGTGELFFGEGSRLTVL.

The chain is built from TRBV30 and TRBJ1-2; TRBD1 aligns across 9 bases. The germline gives CDR1 GTSNPN, CDR2 SVGIG (reference sequence). The V segment lost 6 bases and the J segment 8 bases; nucleotides outside the gene matches: 7. CDR3 length equals 12 residues. The DNA of the CDR3 is TGTGCCTGCCTACAGGGGGCGGGCGGCTACACCTTC. Its translation is CACLQGAGGYTF.

The J gene is TRBJ2-7, the V gene TRBV4-1, with D unresolved. Deletions cut 0 bases from V and 6 bases from J, with 12 bases between. The germline gives CDR1 MGHRA, CDR2 YSYEKL. The CDR3 contains 14 residues. CDR3 in amino acids: CASSQDPSFSEQYF. CDR3 sequence (DNA): TGCGCCAGCAGCCAAGATCCTAGTTTCTCCGAGCAGTACTTC.

This chain links TRBV7-8 with TRBJ1-2; unclear D gene. The ends were cut back, 0 bases at V and 3 bases at J, with 8 bases in the middle. The CDR3 contains 14 residues. Germline V gives CDR1 SGHVS, CDR2 FQNEAQ. The CDR3 here is CASSLAEADYGYTF. CDR3 in DNA: TGTGCCAGCAGCTTAGCGGAGGCAGACTATGGCTACACCTTC.

This rearrangement joins TRBV7-9 to TRBJ1-6; a possible D gene is TRBD1 (6 bases). This CDR3 has 14 residues. Germline values: CDR1 SEHNR, CDR2 FQNEAQ (reference sequence). Trimming left V 4 bases short and J 6 bases short, with 10 bases between. CDR3 DNA sequence: TGTGCCAGCAGCTCAGGGGTTGGTAATTCACCCCTCCACTTT. Its translation is CASSSGVGNSPLHF.

The V gene is TRBV30, the J gene TRBJ2-7; tentative D call: TRBD2 (5 bases). This CDR3 spans 15 amino acids. Looked up from germline, CDR1 is GTSNPN and CDR2 is SVGIG (reference sequence). V lost 2 bases, J lost 1 base, and 15 bases lay in between. CDR3 loop: CAWSLIEGSSYEQYF. CDR3 coding DNA: TGTGCCTGGAGTCTTATTGAGGGTTCTTCCTACGAGCAGTACTTC.

The chain is built from TRBV2 and TRBJ2-5; 7 bases are shared with TRBD1. Per the germline V gene, CDR1 is SNHLY and CDR2 is FYNNEI. The CDR3 runs 13 residues. V was clipped by 10 bases and J by 1 base; unmatched bases: 6. CDR3 sequence reads: CATGRDSQETQYF. In nucleotides, the CDR3 is TGTGCCACCGGTCGGGACAGCCAAGAGACCCAGTACTTC. Using reference TRBV2 and TRBJ2-5 for the parts outside the CDR3, the full variable domain is EPEVTQTPSHQVTQMGQEVILRCVPISNHLYFYWYRQILGQKVEFLVSFYNNEISEKSEIFDDQFSVERPDGSNFTLKIRSTKLEDSAMYFCATGRDSQETQYFGPGTRLLVL.

The rearrangement uses TRBV7-2 and TRBJ2-5, with TRBD2 matching 8 bases. Germline values: CDR1 SGHTA, CDR2 FQGNSA. The CDR3 consists of 14 residues. J gave up 5 bases and V 4 bases, and 6 bases lay outside the gene matches. CDR3 amino acids: CASSSEGLGETQYF. The CDR3, as DNA: TGTGCCAGCAGCTCAGAGGGACTAGGTGAGACCCAGTACTTC.

This sequence joins TRBV7-6 and TRBJ2-1; 10 bases fit TRBD2. Trimming at V came to 4 bases and at J to 8 bases, leaving 11 bases not matched to a gene. This CDR3 region has 16 residues. The germline CDR1 and CDR2 sequences are SGHVS and FNYEAQ. CDR3 amino acids: CASSSDPSGRKDEQFF. CDR3 DNA: TGTGCCAGCAGCTCGGATCCTAGCGGGAGAAAAGATGAGCAGTTCTTC.

The chain employs TRBV6-4 and TRBJ2-7, with TRBD2 as a possible D gene (6 bases). This CDR3 region has 14 residues. The V and J ends lost 6 bases and 3 bases respectively, with 15 bases between them. CDR1 MRHNA and CDR2 SNTAGT come from the germline V gene. This CDR3 reads CASRRSGGDYEQYF. CDR3 nucleotides: TGTGCCAGCAGAAGAAGTGGCGGGGACTACGAGCAGTACTTC.

The J gene is TRBJ1-2, the V gene TRBV7-8; maybe TRBD1 (5 bases). The CDR3 has 13 amino acids. CDR1 and CDR2 (germline): SGHVS, FQNEAQ. With 5 bases removed from V and 2 bases from J, the gap between germline ends came to 9 bases. In DNA, the CDR3 is TGTGCCAGCAGCGCCGACAGAAACTATGGCTACACCTTC. Its protein product is CASSADRNYGYTF.

This chain connects TRBV3-1 (or the pseudogene TRBV3-2) to TRBJ2-6; possibly TRBD1 for D (6 bases). V was trimmed by 1 base and J by 2 bases, leaving 12 bases between them. Germline CDR1 is LGHDT and CDR2 is YNNKEL (reference sequence). CDR3 size: 17 residues. The CDR3 DNA sequence: TGTGCCAGCAGCCAAGCCCCTAACAGGGCTGGGGCCAACGTCCTGACTTTC. Translation: CASSQAPNRAGANVLTF.

The chain employs TRBV7-2 and TRBJ2-2, with 7 bases aligning to TRBD1. This CDR3 region has 15 residues. The germline V gene has CDR1 SGHTA and CDR2 FQGNSA. J was trimmed by 2 bases and V by 5 bases; bases with no gene match: 5. The CDR3 nucleotides are TGTGCCAGCAGCCCCGGGACAGCTAACACCGGGGAGCTGTTTTTT. The encoded protein is CASSPGTANTGELFF.

DNA of the CDR3: TGTGCCAGCAACTACGAGATAGCGGGAGGCAATGAGCAGTTCTTC. It is translated as CASNYEIAGGNEQFF. The rearrangement uses TRBV6-5 and TRBJ2-1, with 10 positions matching TRBD2. V lost 7 bases to trimming and J lost 6 bases; unmatched junction nucleotides: 9. There are 15 residues in the CDR3. In germline, CDR1 is MNHEY, CDR2 SVGAGI.

The chain is built from TRBV6-6 and TRBJ1-5; TRBD1 agrees at 7 bases. Germline CDR1 and CDR2: MNHNY and SVGAGI (reference sequence). The CDR3 is 15 residues long. Trimming cost V 4 bases and J 6 bases; bases outside gene matches: 9. CDR3 amino acids: CASSSNGQASQPQHF. Written as DNA, the CDR3 is TGTGCCAGCAGTTCCAACGGACAGGCCAGTCAGCCCCAGCATTTT.

The chain has TRBV27 and TRBJ1-1, with TRBD1 as a possible D gene (6 bases). The CDR3 is made up of 13 amino acids. V lost 8 bases and J 1 base, leaving 11 bases between the germline ends. Germline CDR1 reads MNHEY; CDR2 reads SMNVEV (reference sequence). The CDR3 loop is CASHLGANTEAFF. The CDR3 DNA reads TGTGCCAGCCATCTGGGGGCGAACACTGAAGCTTTCTTT.

J is TRBJ2-3 and V is TRBV5-1, with D possibly matching TRBD2 (5 bases). Germline V gene lookup returns CDR1 SGHRS and CDR2 YFSETQ. V was clipped by 4 bases and J by 10 bases, with 13 bases between them. The CDR3 has 12 amino acids. CDR3: CASSRGGTPQYF. CDR3 bases: TGCGCCAGCAGCCGCGGAGGCACTCCGCAGTATTTT.

V usage is TRBV19 and J usage is TRBJ2-1; D is perhaps TRBD2 (5 bases). Deletions cut 6 bases from V and 11 bases from J, with 23 bases between. The germline V gene has CDR1 LNHDA and CDR2 SQIVND (reference sequence). The length of the CDR3 is 15 residues. The CDR3 sequence: CASSSGGRTGRQQFF. CDR3 in DNA: TGTGCCAGTAGCTCAGGTGGGAGAACCGGCCGCCAGCAGTTCTTC.

The chain uses TRBV18 and TRBJ2-2; perhaps TRBD2 as D (5 bases). Trimming cost V 0 bases and J 6 bases, with 17 bases left between them. Germline loops: CDR1 KGHSH, CDR2 LQKENI. This CDR3 has 17 amino acids. This CDR3 is CASSPPLRQAGAGELFF. CDR3 in DNA: TGTGCCAGCTCACCACCTCTTCGGCAGGCCGGGGCCGGGGAGCTGTTTTTT. The full variable domain, its missing parts supplied by reference TRBV18 and TRBJ2-2, is NAGVMQNPRHLVRRRGQEARLRCSPMKGHSHVYWYRQLPEEGLKFMVYLQKENIIDESGMPKERFSAEFPKEGPSILRIQQVVRGDSAAYFCASSPPLRQAGAGELFFGEGSRLTVL.

In its sample, this clone was seen a few times. This chain links TRBV9 with TRBJ2-5; 7 bases map to TRBD2. The germline V gene has CDR1 SGDLS and CDR2 YYNGEE. There are 14 residues in the CDR3. After removal of 0 bases from V and 2 bases from J, the junction contained 1 base not matched to a gene. In DNA, the CDR3 is TGTGCCAGCAGCGTAGCTAGCGGACAAGAGACCCAGTACTTC. It translates to CASSVASGQETQYF. Supplemented by reference TRBV9 and TRBJ2-5, the full variable domain reads DSGVTQTPKHLITATGQRVTLRCSPRSGDLSVYWYQQSLDQGLQFLIQYYNGEERAKGNILERFSAQQFPDLHSELNLSSLELGDSALYFCASSVASGQETQYFGPGTRLLVL.

The V and J genes are TRBV11-2 and TRBJ1-6; 8 bases fit TRBD1. CDR1 SGHAT and CDR2 FQNNGV come from the germline V gene. This CDR3 comprises 17 residues. Trimming at V came to 5 bases and at J to 6 bases, leaving 12 bases not matched to a gene. CDR3 sequence (DNA): TGTGCCAGCAGCCACATGCGCGAGGGGACAGGTAATTCACCCCTCCACTTT. It encodes CASSHMREGTGNSPLHF. Drawing the rest from reference TRBV11-2 and TRBJ1-6, the complete variable domain is EAGVAQSPRYKIIEKRQSVAFWCNPISGHATLYWYQQILGQGPKLLIQFQNNGVVDDSQLPKDRFSAERLKGVDSTLKIQPAKLEDSAVYLCASSHMREGTGNSPLHFGNGTRLTVT.

This CDR3 is CASSLDEGLERYEQYF. The CDR3, as DNA: TGTGCCAGCAGTTTAGATGAAGGACTAGAAAGGTACGAGCAGTACTTC. This chain joins TRBV28 and TRBJ2-7; 7 nucleotides agree with TRBD2. The CDR3 sequence is 16 residues long. V dropped 2 bases and J dropped 4; count of bases not matched to a gene: 11. The germline gives CDR1 MDHEN, CDR2 SYDVKM.

The V and J genes are TRBV10-3 and TRBJ1-2, with 7 bases aligning to TRBD1. V trimming: 2 bases; J trimming: 4 bases; junction bases outside the gene matches: 7. Germline CDR1 and CDR2: ENHRY and SYGVKD. The CDR3 sequence is 15 residues long. CDR3 in DNA: TGTGCCATCAGTGAGCGAGGGGGCTCTTCCTATGGCTACACCTTC. It translates to CAISERGGSSYGYTF.

The rearrangement links TRBV19 to TRBJ2-7; TRBD2 might be the D (5 bases). The length of the CDR3 is 15 residues. The germline V gene has CDR1 LNHDA and CDR2 SQIVND (reference sequence). V was pared by 3 bases and J by 0 bases, with 12 bases between. CDR3 sequence: CASSIRSGSSYEQYF. CDR3 nucleotide sequence: TGTGCCAGTAGTATTAGGAGCGGAAGCTCCTACGAGCAGTACTTC.

The chain recombines TRBV7-2 with TRBJ1-2; a weak D match, TRBD1 (5 bases). There are 13 residues in the CDR3. Germline V gene data show CDR1 as SGHTA and CDR2 as FQGNSA. Trimming took 6 bases from V and 5 from J, leaving 13 bases between them. CDR3 sequence (DNA): TGTGCCAGCAGAACCCTGGACACTTATGGCTACACCTTC. This encodes CASRTLDTYGYTF. Together with reference TRBV7-2 and TRBJ1-2, the CDR3 gives the full variable domain: GAGVSQSPSNKVTEKGKDVELRCDPISGHTALYWYRQSLGQGLEFLIYFQGNSAPDKSGLPSDRFSAERTGGSVSTLTIQRTQQEDSAVYLCASRTLDTYGYTFGSGTRLTVV.

The chain recombines TRBV5-1 with TRBJ2-5; 12 bases are a match to TRBD1. In germline, CDR1 is SGHRS, CDR2 YFSETQ. The CDR3 has 18 residues. V dropped 7 bases and J dropped 3; count of bases not matched to a gene: 16. The CDR3: CASSRRSAGTGGEETQYF. For the CDR3, the DNA is TGCGCCAGCTCCCGCCGTTCAGCCGGGACAGGGGGCGAAGAGACCCAGTACTTC.

This rearrangement joins TRBV28 to TRBJ2-7; D perhaps matches TRBD1 (5 bases). The V end lost 5 bases, the J end lost 3 bases, and 17 bases lay between the germline ends. The CDR3 is 15 residues long. The germline V gene has CDR1 MDHEN and CDR2 SYDVKM. The DNA for the CDR3 is TGTGCCAGCAGTCCCCCCCGACAGACGATCTACGAGCAGTACTTC. Translation: CASSPPRQTIYEQYF.

J is TRBJ1-2 and V is TRBV19, with D possibly TRBD1 on 5 matching bases. The V end was cut by 9 bases, the J end by 4 bases, with 30 bases between. The CDR3 has 18 amino acids. In germline, CDR1 is LNHDA, CDR2 SQIVND (reference sequence). In nucleotides, the CDR3 is TGTGCCAGCCAGATCCCCATTGGACGGCAAGGGGCCCCCTATGGCTACACCTTC. This translates into CASQIPIGRQGAPYGYTF.

The chain couples TRBV11-2 to TRBJ1-1, with D possibly TRBD1 on 5 matching bases. The length of the CDR3 is 13 residues. Germline V lookup: CDR1 SGHAT, CDR2 FQNNGV. CDR3 loop: CAPSQGARTEAFF. The DNA of the CDR3 is TGTGCTCCGTCCCAAGGGGCGAGGACTGAAGCTTTCTTT.

This sequence joins TRBV30 and TRBJ2-5, with TRBD2 identical over 7 bases. This CDR3 region has 15 residues. Germline CDR1 is GTSNPN and CDR2 is SVGIG (reference sequence). V gave up 3 bases and J gave up 2 bases; unmatched junction bases: 9. The CDR3 nucleotides are TGTGCCTGGAGAGCCGGGATCGGGAGGCAAGAGACCCAGTACTTC. Translation: CAWRAGIGRQETQYF. Full variable domain (rest looked up from reference TRBV30 and TRBJ2-5): SQTIHQWPATLVQPVGSPLSLECTVEGTSNPNLYWYRQAAGRGLQLLFYSVGIGQISSEVPQNLSASRPQDRQFILSSKKLLLSDSGFYLCAWRAGIGRQETQYFGPGTRLLVL.